This T cell receptor (beta chain) appears in the sequencing data of a study of T cell clones after liver transplantation. V gave up 2 bases and J gave up 4 bases; unmatched junction bases: 7. CDR1 is SGHNT and CDR2 is YYREEE in the germline V gene (reference sequence). This CDR3 contains 15 residues. Sequenced by immunoSEQ multiplex PCR; TCRdb stores in-frame clones only, minus some. The sample carries 75,000 to 100,000 clones, roughly 80% recorded once. The gene calls are TRBV5-4 and TRBJ2-7; 9 bases agree with TRBD2. This clonotype was obtained from a human patient who received a liver transplant. Certain T cells may be donor cells from the graft. Sequenced material: CD4+ T cells from blood, taken 46 months after liver transplant. Written as DNA, the CDR3 is TGTGCCAGCAGCTTTTTTCCGGGACTAGCTTACGAGCAGTACTTC. Translated, it gives CASSFFPGLAYEQYF.